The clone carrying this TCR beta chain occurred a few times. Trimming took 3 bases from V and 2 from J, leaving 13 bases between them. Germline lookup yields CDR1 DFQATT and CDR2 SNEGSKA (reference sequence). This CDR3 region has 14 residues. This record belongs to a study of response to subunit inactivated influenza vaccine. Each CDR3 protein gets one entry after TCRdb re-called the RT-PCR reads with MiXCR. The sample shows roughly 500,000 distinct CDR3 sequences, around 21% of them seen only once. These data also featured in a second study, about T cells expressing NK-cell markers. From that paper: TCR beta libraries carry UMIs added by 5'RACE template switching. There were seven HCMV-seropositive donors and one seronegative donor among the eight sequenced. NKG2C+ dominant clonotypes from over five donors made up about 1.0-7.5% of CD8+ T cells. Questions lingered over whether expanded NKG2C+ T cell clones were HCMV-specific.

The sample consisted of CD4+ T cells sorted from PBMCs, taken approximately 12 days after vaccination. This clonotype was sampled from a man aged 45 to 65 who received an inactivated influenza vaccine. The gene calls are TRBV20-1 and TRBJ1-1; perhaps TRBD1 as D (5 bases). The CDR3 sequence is CSASFGHANTEAFF. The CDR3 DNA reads TGCAGTGCTAGTTTCGGACACGCTAACACTGAAGCTTTCTTT.